Sequencing of this T cell receptor beta chain was carried out in a study of blood T cell repertoires in COVID-19. Turning to the study itself: Collection of acute and convalescent COVID-19 samples took place in the United States, Italy and Spain. T cells, B-cell-depleted T cells, or PBMCs provided the cDNA or gDNA that served as material.

This clone occurred a few times. It was during active infection that Seattle patients were enrolled and then longitudinally followed. Looked up from germline, CDR1 is LGHDT and CDR2 is YNNKEL (reference sequence). The CDR3 is 18 residues long. The J segment lost 2 bases and the V segment lost 2 bases, leaving 11 bases of the junction unmatched. As handled by the study authors: It was from reference gene primer amplification that nucleated cell counts were estimated. The table came from immunoSEQ multiplex PCR; TCRdb's copy has only in-frame clones and leaves some out. V and J calls and clone size follow that table, whereas D and trimming were derived from the DNA. Of approximately 69,000 clones in the sample, around 80% were seen once.

V is TRBV3-1 (or the pseudogene TRBV3-2) and J is TRBJ2-1; 8 bases agree with TRBD1. The sequenced sample consisted of peripheral blood. This receptor was obtained from a man aged 45-65 years with COVID-19, enrolled during active disease. The CDR3 DNA follows: TGTGCCAGCAGCCAAACTGAACTCGGACAGGGAACCTACAATGAGCAGTTCTTC. Protein: CASSQTELGQGTYNEQFF.